These T cell receptor beta chains were read from a single sample in a study of technical replicates of blood from a few donors. Assay used: immunoSEQ multiplex PCR; TCRdb lists only in-frame clones, some missing. The data hold under 90,000 clones, with about 96% observed a single time. What was sequenced was T cells isolated from PBMCs. The receptors originated from a human donor in good health. The CDR3 runs from the conserved cysteine through the conserved F or W. Each record gives: clone size, D gene, J gene, V gene, CDR3 protein, CDR3 DNA. A D gene is named only where the DNA matches it firmly. Only some rows state a clone size, as once, few, many or a class for expanded clones.

>-|-|TRBJ1-1|TRBV7-3
CASSPRVDTEAFF
TGTGCCAGCAGCCCCAGGGTTGACACTGAAGCTTTCTTT
>-|-|TRBJ2-2|TRBV10-3
CAIRQYDTGELFF
TGTGCCATCAGACAGTACGACACCGGGGAGCTGTTTTTT
>-|TRBD2|TRBJ2-7|TRBV2
CASRHAGGTSYEQYF
TGTGCCAGCAGACATGCGGGAGGGACTTCCTACGAGCAGTACTTC
>-|-|TRBJ1-2|TRBV5-4
CASSLGGGAANYGYTF
TGTGCCAGCAGCTTAGGAGGAGGGGCCGCTAACTATGGCTACACCTTC
>-|-|TRBJ1-2|TRBV6-1
CASSADLGGGYTF
TGTGCCAGCAGTGCGGACCTTGGGGGCGGCTACACCTTC
>-|TRBD1|TRBJ1-5|TRBV28
CASSWDRGLLQPQHF
TGTGCCAGCAGTTGGGACAGGGGGCTACTTCAGCCCCAGCATTTT
>-|-|TRBJ1-4|TRBV6-1
CASSDPIGVTYEKLFF
TGTGCCAGCAGTGACCCGATAGGAGTTACCTATGAAAAACTGTTTTTT
>-|-|TRBJ2-1|TRBV18
CASFPPEADGQFF
TGTGCCAGCTTCCCGCCCGAGGCGGATGGGCAGTTCTTC
>once|TRBD2|TRBJ2-3|TRBV5-1
CASSPGLAGGHMTQYF
TGCGCCAGCAGTCCGGGACTAGCGGGGGGGCATATGACGCAGTATTTT
>-|TRBD2|TRBJ2-7|TRBV7-9
CASSLGTAGAIYEQYF
TGTGCCAGCAGCTTAGGGACAGCGGGAGCCATCTACGAGCAGTACTTC
>-|TRBD1|TRBJ1-2|TRBV29-1
CSVETGFPYGYTF
TGCAGCGTAGAGACAGGGTTTCCCTATGGCTACACCTTC
>once|-|TRBJ2-1|TRBV5-1
CASSLLQYNEQFF
TGCGCCAGCAGCTTGTTACAGTACAATGAGCAGTTCTTC
>-|TRBD1|TRBJ1-2|TRBV25-1
CASSELQGARGGYTF
TGTGCCAGCAGTGAATTGCAGGGGGCTCGGGGTGGCTACACCTTC
>-|-|TRBJ2-1|TRBV6-1
CASGAGRSSYNEQFF
TGTGCCAGCGGGGCGGGACGGAGCTCCTACAATGAGCAGTTCTTC
>-|TRBD1|TRBJ1-2|TRBV2
CASRGQAGEGYTF
TGTGCCAGCAGGGGACAGGCTGGAGAGGGCTACACCTTC
>-|-|TRBJ1-2|TRBV9
CASSITVDSGYGYTF
TGTGCCAGCAGCATAACTGTGGACAGTGGCTATGGCTACACCTTC
>-|-|TRBJ2-5|TRBV7-6
CASSSTVVVETQYF
TGTGCCAGCAGCTCGACTGTGGTTGTAGAGACCCAGTACTTC